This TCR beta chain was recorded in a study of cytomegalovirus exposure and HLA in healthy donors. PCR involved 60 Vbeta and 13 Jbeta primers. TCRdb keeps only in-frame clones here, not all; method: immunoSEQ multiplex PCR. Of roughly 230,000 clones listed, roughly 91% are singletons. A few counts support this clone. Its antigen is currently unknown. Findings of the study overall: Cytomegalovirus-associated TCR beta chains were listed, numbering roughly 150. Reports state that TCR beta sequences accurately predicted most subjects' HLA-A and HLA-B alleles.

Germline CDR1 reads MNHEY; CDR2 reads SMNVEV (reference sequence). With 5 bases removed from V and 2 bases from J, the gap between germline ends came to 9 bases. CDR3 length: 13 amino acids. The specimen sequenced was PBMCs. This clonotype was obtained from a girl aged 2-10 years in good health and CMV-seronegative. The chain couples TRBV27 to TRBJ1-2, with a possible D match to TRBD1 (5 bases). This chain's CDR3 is CASSTTGNYGYTF. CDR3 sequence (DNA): TGTGCCAGCAGTACTACAGGCAACTATGGCTACACCTTC.